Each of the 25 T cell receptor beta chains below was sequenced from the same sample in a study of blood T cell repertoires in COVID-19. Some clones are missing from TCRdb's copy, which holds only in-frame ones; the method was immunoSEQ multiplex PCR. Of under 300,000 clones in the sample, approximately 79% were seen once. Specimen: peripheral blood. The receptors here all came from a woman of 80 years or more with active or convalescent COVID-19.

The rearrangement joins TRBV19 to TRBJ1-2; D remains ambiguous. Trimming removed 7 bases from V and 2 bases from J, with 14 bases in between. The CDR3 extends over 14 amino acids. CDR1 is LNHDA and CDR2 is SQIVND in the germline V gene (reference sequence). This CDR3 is CASTNSERNYGYTF. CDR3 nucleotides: TGTGCCAGTACGAATAGTGAGAGAAACTATGGCTACACCTTC. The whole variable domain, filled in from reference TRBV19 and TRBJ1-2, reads DGGITQSPKYLFRKEGQNVTLSCEQNLNHDAMYWYRQDPGQGLRLIYYSQIVNDFQKGDIAEGYSVSREKKESFPLTVTSAQKNPTAFYLCASTNSERNYGYTFGSGTRLTVV.

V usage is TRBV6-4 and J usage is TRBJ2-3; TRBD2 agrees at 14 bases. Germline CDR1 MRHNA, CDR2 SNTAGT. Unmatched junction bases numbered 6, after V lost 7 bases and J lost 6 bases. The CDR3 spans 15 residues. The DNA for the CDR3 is TGTGCCAGCAAAAGACTAGCGGGGGGGCCTGATACGCAGTATTTT. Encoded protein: CASKRLAGGPDTQYF.

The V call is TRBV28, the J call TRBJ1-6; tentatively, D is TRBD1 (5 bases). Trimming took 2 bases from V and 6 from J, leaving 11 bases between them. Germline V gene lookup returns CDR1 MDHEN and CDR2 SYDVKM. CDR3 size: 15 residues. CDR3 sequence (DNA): TGTGCCAGCAGTTTAGAATCAGGGATTAATTCACCCCTCCACTTT. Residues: CASSLESGINSPLHF. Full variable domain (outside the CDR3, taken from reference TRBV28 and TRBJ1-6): DVKVTQSSRYLVKRTGEKVFLECVQDMDHENMFWYRQDPGLGLRLIYFSYDVKMKEKGDIPEGYSVSREKKERFSLILESASTNQTSMYLCASSLESGINSPLHFGNGTRLTVT.

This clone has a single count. In nucleotides, the CDR3 is TGTGCCAGCAGCTCGGACGGGAGTCAGCCCCAGCATTTT. Translated, it gives CASSSDGSQPQHF. This chain joins TRBV12-3 or TRBV12-4 and TRBJ1-5; D gene uncertain. V was pared by 6 bases and J by 6 bases, with 12 bases between. The CDR3 has 13 residues.

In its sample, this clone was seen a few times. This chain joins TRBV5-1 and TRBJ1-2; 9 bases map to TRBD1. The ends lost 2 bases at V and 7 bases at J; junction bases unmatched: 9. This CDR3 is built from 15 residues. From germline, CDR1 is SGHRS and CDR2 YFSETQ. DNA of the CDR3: TGCGCCAGCAGCTTTGATAGGGACAGGGCAGGTGGCTACACCTTC. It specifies CASSFDRDRAGGYTF.

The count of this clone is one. CDR3 sequence (DNA): TGTGCCAGCAGTCCCAGCGGGACTAGTCGCGGGACAGATACGCAGTATTTT. It encodes CASSPSGTSRGTDTQYF. V is TRBV6-6 and J is TRBJ2-3; 8 positions match TRBD2. The CDR3 loop spans 17 amino acids. The ends lost 5 bases at V and 3 bases at J; junction bases unmatched: 13. Germline V gene lookup returns CDR1 MNHNY and CDR2 SVGAGI (reference sequence).

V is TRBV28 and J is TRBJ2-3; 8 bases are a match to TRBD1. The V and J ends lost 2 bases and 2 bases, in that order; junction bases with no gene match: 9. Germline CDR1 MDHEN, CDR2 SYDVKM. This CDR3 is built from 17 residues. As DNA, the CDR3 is TGTGCCAGCAGTTTAAAATCAGGGGGCGCCTCCACAGATACGCAGTATTTT. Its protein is CASSLKSGGASTDTQYF.

This CDR3 is CAWSPPPALDTQYF. The CDR3 coding sequence is TGTGCCTGGAGTCCACCACCCGCGCTTGATACGCAGTATTTT. V usage is TRBV30 and J usage is TRBJ2-3; D is unclear. This CDR3 has 14 amino acids. The germline V gene encodes CDR1 GTSNPN and CDR2 SVGIG (reference sequence). Trimming shortened V by 2 bases and J by 6 bases, and 15 bases separated the two germline ends.

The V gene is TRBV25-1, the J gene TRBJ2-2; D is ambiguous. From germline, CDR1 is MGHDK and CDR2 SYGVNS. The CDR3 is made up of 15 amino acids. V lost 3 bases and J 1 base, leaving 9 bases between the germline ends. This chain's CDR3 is CASSDRQWNTGELFF. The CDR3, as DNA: TGTGCCAGCAGTGACCGTCAGTGGAACACCGGGGAGCTGTTTTTT.

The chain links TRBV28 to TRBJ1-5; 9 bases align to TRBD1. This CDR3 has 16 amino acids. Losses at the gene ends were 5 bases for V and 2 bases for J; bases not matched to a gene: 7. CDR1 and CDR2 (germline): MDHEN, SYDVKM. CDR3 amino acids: CASSPGTGKGNQPQHF. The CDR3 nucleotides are TGTGCCAGCAGTCCTGGGACAGGGAAGGGCAATCAGCCCCAGCATTTT. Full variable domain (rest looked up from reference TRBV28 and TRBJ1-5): DVKVTQSSRYLVKRTGEKVFLECVQDMDHENMFWYRQDPGLGLRLIYFSYDVKMKEKGDIPEGYSVSREKKERFSLILESASTNQTSMYLCASSPGTGKGNQPQHFGDGTRLSIL.

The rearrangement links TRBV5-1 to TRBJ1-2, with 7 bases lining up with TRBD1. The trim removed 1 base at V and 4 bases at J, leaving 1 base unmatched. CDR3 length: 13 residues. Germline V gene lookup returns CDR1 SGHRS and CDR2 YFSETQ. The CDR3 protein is CASSLHRGYGYTF. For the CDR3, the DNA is TGCGCCAGCAGCTTGCACAGGGGCTATGGCTACACCTTC.

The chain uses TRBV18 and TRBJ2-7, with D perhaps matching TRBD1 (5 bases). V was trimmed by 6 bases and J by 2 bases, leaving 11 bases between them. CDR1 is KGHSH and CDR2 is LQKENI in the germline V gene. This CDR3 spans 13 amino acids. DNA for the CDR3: TGTGCCAGCTCCCTCGGACATACCTACGAGCAGTACTTC. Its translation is CASSLGHTYEQYF. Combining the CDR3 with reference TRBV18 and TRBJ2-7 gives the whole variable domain NAGVMQNPRHLVRRRGQEARLRCSPMKGHSHVYWYRQLPEEGLKFMVYLQKENIIDESGMPKERFSAEFPKEGPSILRIQQVVRGDSAAYFCASSLGHTYEQYFGPGTRLTVT.

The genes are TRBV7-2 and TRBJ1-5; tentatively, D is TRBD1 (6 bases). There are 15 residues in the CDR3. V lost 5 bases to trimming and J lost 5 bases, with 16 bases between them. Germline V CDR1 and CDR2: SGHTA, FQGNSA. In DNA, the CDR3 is TGTGCCAGCAGCCACAGGGTTGGGGTTTATCAGCCCCAGCATTTT. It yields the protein CASSHRVGVYQPQHF.

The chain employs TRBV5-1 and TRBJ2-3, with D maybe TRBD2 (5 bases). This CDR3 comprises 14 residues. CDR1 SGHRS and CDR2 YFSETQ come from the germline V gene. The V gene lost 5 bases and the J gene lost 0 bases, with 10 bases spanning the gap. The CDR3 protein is CASRAEESTDTQYF. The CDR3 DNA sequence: TGCGCCAGCAGGGCGGAGGAAAGCACAGATACGCAGTATTTT.

This chain's CDR3 is CASSLALFGGSGETQYF. CDR3 sequence (DNA): TGTGCCAGCAGCTTGGCTTTGTTTGGCGGGTCGGGAGAGACCCAGTACTTC. V is TRBV5-5 and J is TRBJ2-5; TRBD2 is a possible D gene (5 bases). V was pared by 0 bases and J by 4 bases, with 19 bases between. Germline V gene lookup returns CDR1 SGHKS and CDR2 YYEKEE (reference sequence). The CDR3 is 17 amino acids.

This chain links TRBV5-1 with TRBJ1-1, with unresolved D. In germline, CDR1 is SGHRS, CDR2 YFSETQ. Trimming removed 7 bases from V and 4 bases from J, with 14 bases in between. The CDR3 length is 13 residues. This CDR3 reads CASGSESGTEAFF. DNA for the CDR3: TGCGCCAGCGGGTCGGAGTCGGGCACTGAAGCTTTCTTT.

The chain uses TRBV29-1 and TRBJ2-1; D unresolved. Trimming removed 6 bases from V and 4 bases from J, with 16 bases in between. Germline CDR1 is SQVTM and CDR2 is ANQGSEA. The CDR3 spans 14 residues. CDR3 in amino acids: CSVPPGEGYNEQFF. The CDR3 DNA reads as TGCAGCGTCCCCCCGGGTGAAGGTTACAATGAGCAGTTCTTC.

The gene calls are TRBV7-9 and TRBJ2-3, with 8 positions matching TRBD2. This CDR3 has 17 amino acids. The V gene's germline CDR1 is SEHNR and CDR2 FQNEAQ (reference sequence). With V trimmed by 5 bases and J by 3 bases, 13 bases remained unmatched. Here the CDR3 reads CASSIPPGGAFTDTQYF. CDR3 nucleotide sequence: TGTGCCAGCAGCATCCCTCCCGGGGGGGCCTTTACAGATACGCAGTATTTT.

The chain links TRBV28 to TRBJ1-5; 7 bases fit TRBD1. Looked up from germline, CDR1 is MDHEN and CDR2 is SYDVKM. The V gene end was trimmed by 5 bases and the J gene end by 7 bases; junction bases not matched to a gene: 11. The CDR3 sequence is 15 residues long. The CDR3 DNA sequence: TGTGCCAGCAGTCCCCTCACTGCAGGGGGACAGCCCCAGCATTTT. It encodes CASSPLTAGGQPQHF.

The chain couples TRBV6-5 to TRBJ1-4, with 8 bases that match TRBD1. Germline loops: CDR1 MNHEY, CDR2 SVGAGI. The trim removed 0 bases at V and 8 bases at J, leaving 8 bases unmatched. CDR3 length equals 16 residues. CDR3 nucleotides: TGTGCCAGCAGTTACTCGACGTGGACAGGGTCCGAAAAACTGTTTTTT. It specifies CASSYSTWTGSEKLFF.

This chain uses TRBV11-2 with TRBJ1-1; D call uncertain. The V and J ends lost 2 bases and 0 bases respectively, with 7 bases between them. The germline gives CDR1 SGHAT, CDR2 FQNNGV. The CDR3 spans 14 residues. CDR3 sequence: CASSLLGVNTEAFF. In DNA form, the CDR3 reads TGTGCCAGCAGCTTATTGGGAGTGAACACTGAAGCTTTCTTT.

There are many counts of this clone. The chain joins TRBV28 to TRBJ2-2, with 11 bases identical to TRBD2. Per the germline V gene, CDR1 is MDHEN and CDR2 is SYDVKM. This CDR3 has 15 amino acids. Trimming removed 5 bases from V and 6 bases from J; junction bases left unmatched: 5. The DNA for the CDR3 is TGTGCCAGCAGTGTTAGCGGGGGGGCATCCGGGGAGCTGTTTTTT. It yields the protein CASSVSGGASGELFF.

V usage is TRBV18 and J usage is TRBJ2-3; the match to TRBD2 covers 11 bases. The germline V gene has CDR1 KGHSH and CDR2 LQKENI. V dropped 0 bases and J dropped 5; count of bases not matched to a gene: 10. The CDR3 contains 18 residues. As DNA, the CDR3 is TGTGCCAGCTCACCACCCCGTAGCGGGGGGGCCGGTAGAGATACGCAGTATTTT. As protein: CASSPPRSGGAGRDTQYF.

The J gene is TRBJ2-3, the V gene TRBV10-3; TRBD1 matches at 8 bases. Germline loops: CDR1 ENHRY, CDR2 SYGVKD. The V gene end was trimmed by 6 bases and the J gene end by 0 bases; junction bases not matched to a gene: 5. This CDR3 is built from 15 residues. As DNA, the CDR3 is TGTGCCATCAGAGTGGGACAGGAGAGCACAGATACGCAGTATTTT. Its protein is CAIRVGQESTDTQYF.

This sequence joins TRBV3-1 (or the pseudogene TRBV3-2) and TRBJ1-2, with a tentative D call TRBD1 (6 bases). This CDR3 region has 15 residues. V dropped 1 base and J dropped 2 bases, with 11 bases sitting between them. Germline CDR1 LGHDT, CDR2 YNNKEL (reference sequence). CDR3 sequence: CASSQGTRGNYGYTF. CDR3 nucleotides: TGTGCCAGCAGCCAAGGTACCAGGGGAAACTATGGCTACACCTTC.